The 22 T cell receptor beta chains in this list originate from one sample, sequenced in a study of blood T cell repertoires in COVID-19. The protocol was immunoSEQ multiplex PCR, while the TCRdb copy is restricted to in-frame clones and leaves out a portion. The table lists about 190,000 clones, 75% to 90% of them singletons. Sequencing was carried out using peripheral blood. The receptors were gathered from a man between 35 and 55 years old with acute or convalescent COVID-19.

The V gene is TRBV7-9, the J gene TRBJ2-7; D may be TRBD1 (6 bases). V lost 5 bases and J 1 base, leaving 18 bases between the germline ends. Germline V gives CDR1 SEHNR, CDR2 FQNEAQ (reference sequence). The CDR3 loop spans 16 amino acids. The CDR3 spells CASSEEATGPSYEQYF. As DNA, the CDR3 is TGTGCCAGCAGCGAAGAAGCGACAGGCCCATCCTACGAGCAGTACTTC.

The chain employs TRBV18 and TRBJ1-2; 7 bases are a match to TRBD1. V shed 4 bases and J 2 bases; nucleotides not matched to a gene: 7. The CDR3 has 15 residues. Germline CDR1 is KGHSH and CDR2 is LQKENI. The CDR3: CASSLPQGRNYGYTF. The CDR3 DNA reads TGTGCCAGCTCACTACCACAGGGGAGGAACTATGGCTACACCTTC.

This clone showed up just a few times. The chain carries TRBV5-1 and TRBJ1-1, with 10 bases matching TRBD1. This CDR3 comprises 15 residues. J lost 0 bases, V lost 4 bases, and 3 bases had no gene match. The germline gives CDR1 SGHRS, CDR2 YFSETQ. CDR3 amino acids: CASSPTGGMNTEAFF. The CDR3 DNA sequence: TGCGCCAGCAGCCCGACAGGGGGCATGAACACTGAAGCTTTCTTT.

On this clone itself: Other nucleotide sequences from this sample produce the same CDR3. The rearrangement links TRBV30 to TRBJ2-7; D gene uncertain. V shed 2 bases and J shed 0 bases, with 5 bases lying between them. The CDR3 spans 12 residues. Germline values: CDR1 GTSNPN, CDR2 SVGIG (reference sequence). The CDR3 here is CAWSRSSYEQYF. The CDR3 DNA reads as TGTGCCTGGAGTAGGAGCTCCTACGAGCAGTACTTC.

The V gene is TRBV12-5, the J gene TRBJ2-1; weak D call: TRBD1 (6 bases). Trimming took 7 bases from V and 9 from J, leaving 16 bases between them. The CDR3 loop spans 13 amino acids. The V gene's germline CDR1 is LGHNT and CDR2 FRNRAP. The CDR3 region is CASALTPGVEQFF. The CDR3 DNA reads TGTGCTAGTGCCCTTACCCCAGGGGTTGAGCAGTTCTTC.

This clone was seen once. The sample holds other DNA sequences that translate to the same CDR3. CDR3: CASSLGTSGAETQYF. CDR3 bases: TGCGCCAGCAGCTTGGGGACTAGCGGGGCAGAGACCCAGTACTTC. The gene calls are TRBV5-1 and TRBJ2-5; 12 positions agree with TRBD2. Trimming cost V 0 bases and J 4 bases; bases outside gene matches: 1. This CDR3 is 15 amino acids long. Germline CDR1 reads SGHRS; CDR2 reads YFSETQ.

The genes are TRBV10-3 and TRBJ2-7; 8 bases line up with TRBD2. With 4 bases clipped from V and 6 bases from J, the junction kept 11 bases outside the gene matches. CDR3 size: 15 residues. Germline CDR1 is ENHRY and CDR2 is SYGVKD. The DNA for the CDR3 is TGTGCCATCAGTGTACGGGGGGGACACCTGGTCGAGCAGTACTTC. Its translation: CAISVRGGHLVEQYF.

The CDR3 sequence is CASSLAGYSTDTQYF. In DNA, the CDR3 is TGCGCCAGCAGCTTGGCGGGGTACAGCACAGATACGCAGTATTTT. This chain joins TRBV5-1 and TRBJ2-3; D may be TRBD2 (5 bases). CDR1 is SGHRS, CDR2 YFSETQ, per germline. CDR3 length: 15 amino acids. Trimming removed 0 bases from V and 0 bases from J, with 8 bases in between.

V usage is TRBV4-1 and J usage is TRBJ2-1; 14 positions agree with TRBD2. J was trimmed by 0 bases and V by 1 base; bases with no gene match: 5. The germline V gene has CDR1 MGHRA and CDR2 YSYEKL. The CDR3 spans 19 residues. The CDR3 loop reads CASSQGTSGGRSSYNEQFF. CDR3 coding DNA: TGCGCCAGCAGCCAAGGGACTAGCGGGGGGAGGAGCTCCTACAATGAGCAGTTCTTC.

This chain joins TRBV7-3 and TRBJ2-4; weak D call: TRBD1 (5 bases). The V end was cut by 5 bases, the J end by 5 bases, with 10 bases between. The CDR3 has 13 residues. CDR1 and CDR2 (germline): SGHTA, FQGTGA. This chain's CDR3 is CASSTGPENIQYF. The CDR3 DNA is TGTGCCAGCAGCACAGGCCCCGAAAACATTCAGTACTTC.

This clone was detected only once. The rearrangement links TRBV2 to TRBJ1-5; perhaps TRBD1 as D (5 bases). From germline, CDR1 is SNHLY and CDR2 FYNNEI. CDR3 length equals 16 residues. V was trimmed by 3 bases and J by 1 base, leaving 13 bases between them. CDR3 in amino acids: CASSDRQGGSNQPQHF. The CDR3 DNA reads TGTGCCAGCAGTGATCGGCAGGGTGGAAGCAATCAGCCCCAGCATTTT.

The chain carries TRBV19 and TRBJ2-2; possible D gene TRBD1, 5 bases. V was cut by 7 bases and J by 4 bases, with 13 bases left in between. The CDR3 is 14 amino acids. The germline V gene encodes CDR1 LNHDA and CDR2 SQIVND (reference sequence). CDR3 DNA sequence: TGTGCCAGTACCCCGGGTCAGGGCACCGGGGAGCTGTTTTTT. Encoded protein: CASTPGQGTGELFF.

The CDR3: CASSTLRTANEKLFF. The CDR3 bases are TGTGCCAGCTCCACCCTTCGGACAGCTAATGAAAAACTGTTTTTT. The V gene is TRBV18, the J gene TRBJ1-4, with TRBD1 as a possible D gene (6 bases). Germline CDR1 KGHSH, CDR2 LQKENI. Trimming left V 6 bases short and J 3 bases short, with 14 bases between. There are 15 residues in the CDR3.

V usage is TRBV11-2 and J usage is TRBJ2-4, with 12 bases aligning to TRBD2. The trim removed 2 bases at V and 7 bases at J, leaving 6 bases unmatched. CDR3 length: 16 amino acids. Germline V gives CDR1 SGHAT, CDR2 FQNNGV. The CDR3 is CASSLTRTSGVNIQYF. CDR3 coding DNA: TGTGCCAGCAGCTTAACCCGGACTAGCGGGGTTAACATTCAGTACTTC.

This chain's CDR3 is CASSLMGNGRGREQYF. The CDR3 DNA reads TGTGCCAGCAGCTTAATGGGGAACGGGAGGGGTAGGGAGCAGTACTTC. The chain recombines TRBV7-2 with TRBJ2-7, with 8 nucleotides matching TRBD2. Germline V lookup: CDR1 SGHTA, CDR2 FQGNSA. V dropped 2 bases and J dropped 7; count of bases not matched to a gene: 13. The CDR3 is 16 residues long.

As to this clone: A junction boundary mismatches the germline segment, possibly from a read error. CDR3 sequence (DNA): TGTGCCAGCAGTTCGCGTCGACTAGCGGGGGGCTCAGAGACCCGGTACTTC. Amino acid sequence: CASSSRRLAGGSETRYF. The chain uses TRBV6-2 or TRBV6-3 and TRBJ2-5; 13 nucleotides match TRBD2. The CDR3 consists of 17 residues. CDR1 and CDR2 (germline): MNHEY, SVGEGT.

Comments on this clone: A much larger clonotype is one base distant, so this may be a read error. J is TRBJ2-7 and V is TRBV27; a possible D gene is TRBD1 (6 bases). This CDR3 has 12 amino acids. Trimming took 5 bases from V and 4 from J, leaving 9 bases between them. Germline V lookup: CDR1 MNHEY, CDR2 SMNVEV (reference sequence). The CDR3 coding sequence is TGTGCCAGCAGTCCCGGACAGTACGAGCAGTACTTC. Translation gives CASSPGQYEQYF.

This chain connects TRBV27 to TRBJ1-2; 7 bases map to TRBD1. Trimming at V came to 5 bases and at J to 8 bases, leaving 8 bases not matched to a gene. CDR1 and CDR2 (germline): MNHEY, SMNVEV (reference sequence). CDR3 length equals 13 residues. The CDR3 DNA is TGTGCCAGCAGTATCCAGGGGGAGAGCGGCTACACCTTC. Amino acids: CASSIQGESGYTF.

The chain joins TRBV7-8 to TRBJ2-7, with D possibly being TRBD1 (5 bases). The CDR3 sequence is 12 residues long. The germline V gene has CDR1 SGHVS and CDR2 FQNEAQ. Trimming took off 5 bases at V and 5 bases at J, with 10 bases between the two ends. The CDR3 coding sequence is TGTGCCAGCAGCCACAGGTTCAACGAGCAGTACTTC. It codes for CASSHRFNEQYF.

The CDR3 loop reads CASSSGANRGNIQYF. Written as DNA, the CDR3 is TGCGCCAGCAGCTCCGGGGCTAACAGGGGAAACATTCAGTACTTC. The chain joins TRBV5-1 to TRBJ2-4; 7 bases match TRBD1. The germline gives CDR1 SGHRS, CDR2 YFSETQ. The CDR3 length is 15 residues. Unmatched junction bases numbered 9, after V lost 3 bases and J lost 6 bases.

The CDR3 sequence: CASNSRTGFNQPQHF. CDR3 nucleotide sequence: TGTGCCAGCAATTCCCGGACAGGGTTCAATCAGCCCCAGCATTTT. The V gene is TRBV27, the J gene TRBJ1-5; 8 bases agree with TRBD1. The length of the CDR3 is 15 residues. Germline lookup yields CDR1 MNHEY and CDR2 SMNVEV (reference sequence). Unmatched junction bases numbered 8, after V lost 7 bases and J lost 3 bases.

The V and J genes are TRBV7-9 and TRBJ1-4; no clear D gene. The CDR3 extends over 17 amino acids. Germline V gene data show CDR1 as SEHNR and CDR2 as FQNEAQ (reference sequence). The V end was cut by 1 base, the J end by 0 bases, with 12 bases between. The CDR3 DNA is TGTGCCAGCAGCTTAGGGTCCGGCGGAGCAACTAATGAAAAACTGTTTTTT. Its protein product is CASSLGSGGATNEKLFF.